One and the same sample provided the 10 T cell receptor beta chains below, sequenced in a study of blood T cell repertoires in COVID-19. Repertoires were generated with immunoSEQ multiplex PCR, while TCRdb's copy carries only in-frame clones and drops some. This repertoire shows roughly 400,000 clones, about 87% found once; its top ten account for approximately 2.5%. Source material: peripheral blood. The receptor source for this set is an older woman with COVID-19, enrolled during active disease.

The V call is TRBV28, the J call TRBJ2-3, with a weak D call TRBD2 (6 bases). In germline, CDR1 is MDHEN, CDR2 SYDVKM. Trimming took 6 bases from V and 0 from J, leaving 10 bases between them. The CDR3 is 14 amino acids. The DNA of the CDR3 is TGTGCCAGCAGCCCCGGGGGTAGCACAGATACGCAGTATTTT. Amino acid sequence: CASSPGGSTDTQYF.

CDR3 DNA: TGTGCCAGCAGTTACACCTGGCGGACCGGGGAGCTGTTTTTT. Translating gives CASSYTWRTGELFF. The rearrangement links TRBV6-2 or TRBV6-3 to TRBJ2-2; no firm D call. Germline-derived CDR1 and CDR2 are MNHEY and SVGEGT. Trimming removed 2 bases at V and 5 bases at J, with 9 bases between. The CDR3 covers 14 residues.

The chain employs TRBV20-1 and TRBJ1-1; D ambiguous. V was cut by 3 bases and J by 0 bases, with 11 bases left in between. The CDR3 is made up of 14 amino acids. The germline V gene has CDR1 DFQATT and CDR2 SNEGSKA (reference sequence). The CDR3 here is CSASGGLLNTEAFF. CDR3 in DNA: TGCAGTGCTAGTGGCGGACTCTTGAACACTGAAGCTTTCTTT.

The V call is TRBV18, the J call TRBJ1-2, with D maybe TRBD1 (6 bases). CDR1 is KGHSH and CDR2 is LQKENI in the germline V gene. V was cut by 5 bases and J by 1 base, with 11 bases left in between. This CDR3 comprises 14 residues. The DNA of the CDR3 is TGTGCCAGCTCAGAAAACAGGGATAACTATGGCTACACCTTC. Amino acids: CASSENRDNYGYTF.

This rearrangement joins TRBV28 to TRBJ1-6; tentative D call: TRBD1 (6 bases). The CDR3 loop spans 17 amino acids. The V end lost 6 bases, the J end lost 2 bases, and 17 bases lay between the germline ends. The V gene's germline CDR1 is MDHEN and CDR2 SYDVKM. The CDR3 DNA reads as TGTGCCAGCAGCGCCCTATCACAGGGCCCCTATAATTCACCCCTCCACTTT. Protein product: CASSALSQGPYNSPLHF.

The rearrangement joins TRBV16 to TRBJ1-4, with a tentative D call TRBD1 (5 bases). Germline lookup yields CDR1 KGHSY and CDR2 FQNENV. This CDR3 region has 14 residues. Trimming took off 4 bases at V and 8 bases at J, with 14 bases between the two ends. CDR3 region: CASSPGGSEEKLFF. The CDR3 bases are TGTGCCAGCAGCCCCGGGGGGTCGGAGGAAAAACTGTTTTTT.

In its sample, this clone was seen once. The chain links TRBV5-4 to TRBJ1-2, with TRBD1 identical over 8 bases. V trimming: 2 bases; J trimming: 4 bases; junction bases outside the gene matches: 10. The CDR3 totals 16 residues. Per the germline V gene, CDR1 is SGHNT and CDR2 is YYREEE (reference sequence). The CDR3, as DNA: TGTGCCAGCAGCTTAGGGGCAGGGGGCGTTGTCTATGGCTACACCTTC. It translates to CASSLGAGGVVYGYTF.

This chain joins TRBV3-1 (or the pseudogene TRBV3-2) and TRBJ1-1, with a possible D match to TRBD1 (6 bases). The CDR3 runs to 14 residues. V was shortened by 4 bases and J by 5 bases, with 14 bases between the two germline ends. Germline assignment: CDR1 LGHDT and CDR2 YNNKEL (reference sequence). CDR3 sequence reads: CASSPSGGETEAFF. Here the CDR3 DNA reads TGTGCCAGCAGCCCGAGCGGGGGCGAAACTGAAGCTTTCTTT.

The rearrangement links TRBV4-1 to TRBJ1-2; D is ambiguous. The germline V gene encodes CDR1 MGHRA and CDR2 YSYEKL. The CDR3 is 15 amino acids. V was clipped by 0 bases and J by 8 bases, with 16 bases between them. The CDR3 loop reads CASSQDLVYPGGYTF. Written as DNA, the CDR3 is TGCGCCAGCAGCCAAGATCTTGTCTACCCGGGGGGCTACACCTTC.

The chain carries TRBV18 and TRBJ1-2, with TRBD1 matching over 8 bases. This CDR3 contains 13 residues. V was pared by 6 bases and J by 8 bases, with 8 bases of the junction left unmatched. Germline V gene sequence: CDR1 KGHSH, CDR2 LQKENI. DNA for the CDR3: TGTGCCAGCTCCCCCGGGACAGGTAAAGGCTACACCTTC. Protein sequence: CASSPGTGKGYTF.